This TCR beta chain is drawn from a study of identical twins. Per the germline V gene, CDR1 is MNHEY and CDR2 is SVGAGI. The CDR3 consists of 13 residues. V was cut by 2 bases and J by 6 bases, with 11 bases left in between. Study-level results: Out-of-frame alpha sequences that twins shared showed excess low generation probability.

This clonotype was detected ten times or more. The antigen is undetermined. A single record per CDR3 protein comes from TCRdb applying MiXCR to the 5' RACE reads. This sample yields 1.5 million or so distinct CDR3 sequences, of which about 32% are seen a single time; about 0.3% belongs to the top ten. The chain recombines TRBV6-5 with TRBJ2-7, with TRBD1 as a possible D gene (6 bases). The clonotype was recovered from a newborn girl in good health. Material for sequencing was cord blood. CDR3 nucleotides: TGTGCCAGCAGTTACAACAGGGTAGGCGAGCAGTACTTC. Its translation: CASSYNRVGEQYF.